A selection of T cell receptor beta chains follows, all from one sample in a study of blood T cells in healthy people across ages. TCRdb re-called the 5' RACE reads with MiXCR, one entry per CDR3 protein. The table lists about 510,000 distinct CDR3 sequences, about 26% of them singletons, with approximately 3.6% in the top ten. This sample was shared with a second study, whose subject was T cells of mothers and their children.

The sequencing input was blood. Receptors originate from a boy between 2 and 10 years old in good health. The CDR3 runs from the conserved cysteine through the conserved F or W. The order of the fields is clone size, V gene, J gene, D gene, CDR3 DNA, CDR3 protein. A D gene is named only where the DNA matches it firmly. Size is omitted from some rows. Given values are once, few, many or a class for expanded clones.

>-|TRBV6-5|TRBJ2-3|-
TGTGCCAGCAGTTCCAATCCAAGCACAGATACGCAGTATTTT
CASSSNPSTDTQYF
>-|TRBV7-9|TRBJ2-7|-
TGTGCCAGCAGCGCCGAGGGACTGGGCTACGAGCAGTACTTC
CASSAEGLGYEQYF
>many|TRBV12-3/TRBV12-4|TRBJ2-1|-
TGTGCCAGCAGGTTAGACTATCACAATGAGCAGTTCTTC
CASRLDYHNEQFF
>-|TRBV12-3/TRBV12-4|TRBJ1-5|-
TGTGCCAGCAGTCCTGACCGTGGTCACAATCAGCCCCAGCATTTT
CASSPDRGHNQPQHF
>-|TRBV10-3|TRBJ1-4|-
TGTGCCAGTAACGGGGGCCCTGCAACTAATGAAAAACTGTTTTTT
CASNGGPATNEKLFF
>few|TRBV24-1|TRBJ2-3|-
TGTGCCACCAGTGATTTTGGCGGTACGCAGTATTTT
CATSDFGGTQYF
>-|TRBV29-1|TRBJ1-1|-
TGCAGCGTTGATGCCAGTGAGGGGACTGAAGCTTTCTTT
CSVDASEGTEAFF
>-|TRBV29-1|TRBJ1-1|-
TGCAGCGTTGAGGAGCGTAAAGCTTTCTTT
CSVEERKAFF
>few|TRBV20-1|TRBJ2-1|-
TGCAGTGCTAGAGTCCAGCGGAGGCTCCCCTACAATGAGCAGTTCTTC
CSARVQRRLPYNEQFF
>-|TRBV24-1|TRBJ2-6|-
TGTGCCACCAGTGACAAAATCTCTGGGGCCAACGTCCTGACTTTC
CATSDKISGANVLTF